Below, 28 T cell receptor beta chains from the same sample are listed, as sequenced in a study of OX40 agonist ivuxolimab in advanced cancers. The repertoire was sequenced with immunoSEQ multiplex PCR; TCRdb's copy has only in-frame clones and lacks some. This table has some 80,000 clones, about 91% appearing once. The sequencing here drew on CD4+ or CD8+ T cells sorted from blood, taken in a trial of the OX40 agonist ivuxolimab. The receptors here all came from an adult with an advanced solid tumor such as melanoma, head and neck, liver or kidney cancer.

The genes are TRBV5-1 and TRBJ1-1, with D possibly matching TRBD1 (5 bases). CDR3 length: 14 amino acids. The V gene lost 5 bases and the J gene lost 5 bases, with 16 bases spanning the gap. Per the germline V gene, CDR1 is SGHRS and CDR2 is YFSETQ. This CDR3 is CASRREAGGTEAFF. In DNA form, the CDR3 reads TGCGCCAGCAGACGGGAGGCCGGGGGGACTGAAGCTTTCTTT.

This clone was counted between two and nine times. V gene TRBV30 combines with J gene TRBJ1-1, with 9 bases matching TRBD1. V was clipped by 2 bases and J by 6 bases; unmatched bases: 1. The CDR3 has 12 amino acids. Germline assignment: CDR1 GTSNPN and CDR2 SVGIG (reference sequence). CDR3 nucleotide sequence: TGTGCCTGGAGTACAGGGGGCCCTGAAGCTTTCTTT. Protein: CAWSTGGPEAFF.

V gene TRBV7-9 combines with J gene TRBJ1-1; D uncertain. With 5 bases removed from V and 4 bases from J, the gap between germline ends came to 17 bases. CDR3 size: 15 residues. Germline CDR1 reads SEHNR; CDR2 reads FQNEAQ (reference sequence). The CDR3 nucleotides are TGTGCCAGCAGCGCTGGATTTGAGGAGGGCACTGAAGCTTTCTTT. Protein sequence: CASSAGFEEGTEAFF.

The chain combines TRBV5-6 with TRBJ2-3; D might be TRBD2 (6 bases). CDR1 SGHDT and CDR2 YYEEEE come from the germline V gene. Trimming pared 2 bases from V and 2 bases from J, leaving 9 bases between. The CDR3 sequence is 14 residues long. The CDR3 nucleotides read TGTGCCAGCAGCTTCGGAGGGAACACAGATACGCAGTATTTT. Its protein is CASSFGGNTDTQYF.

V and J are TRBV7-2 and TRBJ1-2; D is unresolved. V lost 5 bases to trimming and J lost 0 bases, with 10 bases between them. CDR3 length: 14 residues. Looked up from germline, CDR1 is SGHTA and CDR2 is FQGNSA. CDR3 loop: CASSPLTTNYGYTF. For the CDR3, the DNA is TGTGCCAGCAGCCCCCTGACAACTAACTATGGCTACACCTTC.

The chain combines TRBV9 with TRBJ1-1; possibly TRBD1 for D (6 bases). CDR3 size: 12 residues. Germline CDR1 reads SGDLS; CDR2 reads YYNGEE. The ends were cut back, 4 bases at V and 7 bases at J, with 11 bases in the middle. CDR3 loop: CASSLVGGEAFF. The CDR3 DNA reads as TGTGCCAGCAGCCTAGTAGGGGGTGAAGCTTTCTTT.

In DNA, the CDR3 is TGTGCCAGTTCTGACAAAACCTACGAGCAGTACTTC. Translated, it gives CASSDKTYEQYF. V is TRBV19 and J is TRBJ2-7; no firm D call. The CDR3 extends over 12 amino acids. CDR1 and CDR2 (germline): LNHDA, SQIVND (reference sequence). V lost 8 bases and J lost 2, with 10 bases in between. The full variable domain, rest sourced from reference TRBV19 and TRBJ2-7, is DGGITQSPKYLFRKEGQNVTLSCEQNLNHDAMYWYRQDPGQGLRLIYYSQIVNDFQKGDIAEGYSVSREKKESFPLTVTSAQKNPTAFYLCASSDKTYEQYFGPGTRLTVT.

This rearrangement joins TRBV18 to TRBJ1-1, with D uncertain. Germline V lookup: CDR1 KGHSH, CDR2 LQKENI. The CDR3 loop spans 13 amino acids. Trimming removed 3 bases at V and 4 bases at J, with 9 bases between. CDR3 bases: TGTGCCAGCTCACCGACGGTGAGCACTGAAGCTTTCTTT. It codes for CASSPTVSTEAFF.

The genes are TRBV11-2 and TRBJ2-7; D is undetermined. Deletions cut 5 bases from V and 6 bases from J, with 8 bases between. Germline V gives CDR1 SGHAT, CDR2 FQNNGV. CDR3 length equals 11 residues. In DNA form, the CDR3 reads TGTGCCAGCAGCCAGAAAGGCGAGCAGTACTTC. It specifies CASSQKGEQYF.

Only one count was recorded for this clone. CDR3 in amino acids: CASSESRSRQPQHF. DNA for the CDR3: TGCGCCAGCAGTGAGTCGCGATCGAGACAGCCCCAGCATTTT. This sequence joins TRBV10-2 and TRBJ1-5, with D uncertain. The CDR3 extends over 14 amino acids. V lost 0 bases, J lost 7 bases, and 10 bases lay in between. CDR1 is WSHSY, CDR2 SAAADI, per germline.

In DNA form, the CDR3 reads TGTGCCACCAGCAGGACACTCCCCGTAGCGGGAGGAGGCAATGAGCAGTTCTTC. As protein: CATSRTLPVAGGGNEQFF. The rearrangement joins TRBV15 to TRBJ2-1; 10 bases align to TRBD2. The germline CDR1 and CDR2 sequences are LNHNV and YYDKDF (reference sequence). The CDR3 has 18 residues. V dropped 3 bases and J dropped 6; count of bases not matched to a gene: 14.

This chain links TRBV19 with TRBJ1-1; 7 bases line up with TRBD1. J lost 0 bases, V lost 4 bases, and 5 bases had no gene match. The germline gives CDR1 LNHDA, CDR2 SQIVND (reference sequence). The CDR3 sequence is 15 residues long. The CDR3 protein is CASSRGQLMNTEAFF. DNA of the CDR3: TGTGCCAGTAGTAGGGGACAGTTAATGAACACTGAAGCTTTCTTT.

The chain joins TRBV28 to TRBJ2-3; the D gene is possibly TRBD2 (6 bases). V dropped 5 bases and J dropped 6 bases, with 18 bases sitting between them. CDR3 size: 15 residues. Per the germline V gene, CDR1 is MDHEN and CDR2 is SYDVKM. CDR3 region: CASSDTSLGGDTQYF. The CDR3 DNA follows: TGTGCCAGCAGTGATACTAGCTTAGGAGGGGATACGCAGTATTTT.

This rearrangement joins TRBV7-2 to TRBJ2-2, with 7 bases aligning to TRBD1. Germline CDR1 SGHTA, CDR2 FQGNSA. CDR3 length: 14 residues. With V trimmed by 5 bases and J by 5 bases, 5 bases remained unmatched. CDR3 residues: CASSLRQGTGELFF. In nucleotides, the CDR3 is TGTGCCAGCAGCCTCCGACAGGGAACCGGGGAGCTGTTTTTT.

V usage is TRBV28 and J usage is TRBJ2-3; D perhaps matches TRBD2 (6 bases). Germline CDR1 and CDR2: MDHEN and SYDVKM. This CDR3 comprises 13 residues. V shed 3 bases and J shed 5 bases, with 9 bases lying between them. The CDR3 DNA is TGTGCCAGCAGTTTGGGGCGGGAAGATACGCAGTATTTT. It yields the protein CASSLGREDTQYF.

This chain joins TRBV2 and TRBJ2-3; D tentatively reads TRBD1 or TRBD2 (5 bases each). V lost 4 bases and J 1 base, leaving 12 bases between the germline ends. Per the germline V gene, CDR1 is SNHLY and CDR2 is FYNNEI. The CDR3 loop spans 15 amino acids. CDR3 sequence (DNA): TGTGCCAGCAGTGGTGGGCAGGGAGGCACAGATACGCAGTATTTT. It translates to CASSGGQGGTDTQYF.

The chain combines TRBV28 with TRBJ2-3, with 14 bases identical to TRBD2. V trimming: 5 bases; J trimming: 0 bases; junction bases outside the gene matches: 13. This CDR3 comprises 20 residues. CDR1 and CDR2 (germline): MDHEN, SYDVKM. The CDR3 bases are TGTGCCAGCAGTCCCGTAGGGTTGGGGACTAGCGGGAGAAGCACAGATACGCAGTATTTT. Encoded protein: CASSPVGLGTSGRSTDTQYF.

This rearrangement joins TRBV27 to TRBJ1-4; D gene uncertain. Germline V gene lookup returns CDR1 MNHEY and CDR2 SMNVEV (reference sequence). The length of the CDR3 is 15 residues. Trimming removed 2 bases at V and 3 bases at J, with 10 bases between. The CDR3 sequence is CASSLVDAANEKLFF. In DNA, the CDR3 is TGTGCCAGCAGTTTAGTGGATGCCGCTAATGAAAAACTGTTTTTT.

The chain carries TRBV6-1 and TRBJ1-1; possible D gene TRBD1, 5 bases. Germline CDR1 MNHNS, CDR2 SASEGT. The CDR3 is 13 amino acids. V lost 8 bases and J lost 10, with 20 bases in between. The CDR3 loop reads CASRSVGGVGAFF. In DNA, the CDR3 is TGTGCCAGCCGCTCAGTCGGGGGTGTCGGAGCTTTCTTT.

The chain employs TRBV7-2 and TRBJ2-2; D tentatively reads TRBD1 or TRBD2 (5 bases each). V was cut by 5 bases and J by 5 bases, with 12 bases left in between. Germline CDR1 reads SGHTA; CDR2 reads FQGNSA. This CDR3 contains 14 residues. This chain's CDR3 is CASSPRRETGELFF. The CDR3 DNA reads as TGTGCCAGCAGCCCACGCAGGGAGACCGGGGAGCTGTTTTTT.

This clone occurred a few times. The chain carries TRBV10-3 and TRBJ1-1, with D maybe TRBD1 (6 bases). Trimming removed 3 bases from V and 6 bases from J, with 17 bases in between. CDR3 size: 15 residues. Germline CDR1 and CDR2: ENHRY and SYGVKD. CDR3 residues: CAISDQGIGGAEAFF. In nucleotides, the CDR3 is TGTGCCATCAGTGACCAGGGGATTGGGGGCGCTGAAGCTTTCTTT.

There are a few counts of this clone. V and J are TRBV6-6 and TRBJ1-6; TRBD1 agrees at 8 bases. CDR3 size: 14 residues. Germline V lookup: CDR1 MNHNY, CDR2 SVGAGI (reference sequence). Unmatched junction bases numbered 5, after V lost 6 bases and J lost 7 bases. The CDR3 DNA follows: TGTGCCAGCAGGACAGGGGAGGGAAATTCACCCCTCCACTTT. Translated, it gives CASRTGEGNSPLHF.

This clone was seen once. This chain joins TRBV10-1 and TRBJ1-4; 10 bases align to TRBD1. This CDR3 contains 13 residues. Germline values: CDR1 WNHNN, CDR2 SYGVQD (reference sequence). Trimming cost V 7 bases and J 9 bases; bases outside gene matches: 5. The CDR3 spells CASTPGQGQKLFF. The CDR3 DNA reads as TGCGCCAGCACTCCGGGACAGGGGCAAAAACTGTTTTTT.

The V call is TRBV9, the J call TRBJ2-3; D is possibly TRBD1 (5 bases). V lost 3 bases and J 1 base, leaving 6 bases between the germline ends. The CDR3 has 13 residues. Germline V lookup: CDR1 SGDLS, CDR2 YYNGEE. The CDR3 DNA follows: TGTGCCAGCAGCGCCAGGGGCACAGATACGCAGTATTTT. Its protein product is CASSARGTDTQYF.

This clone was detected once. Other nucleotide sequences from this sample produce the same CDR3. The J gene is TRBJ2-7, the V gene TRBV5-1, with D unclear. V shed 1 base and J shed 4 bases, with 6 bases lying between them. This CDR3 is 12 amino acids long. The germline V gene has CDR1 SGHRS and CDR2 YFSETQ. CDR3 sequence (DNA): TGCGCCAGCAGCTTGACAAGGTACGAGCAGTACTTC. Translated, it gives CASSLTRYEQYF.

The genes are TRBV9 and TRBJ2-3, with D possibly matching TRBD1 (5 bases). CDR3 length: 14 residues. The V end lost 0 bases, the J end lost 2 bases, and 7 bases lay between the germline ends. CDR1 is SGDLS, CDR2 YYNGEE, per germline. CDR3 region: CASSVGGPTDTQYF. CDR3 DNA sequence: TGTGCCAGCAGCGTAGGGGGCCCCACAGATACGCAGTATTTT.

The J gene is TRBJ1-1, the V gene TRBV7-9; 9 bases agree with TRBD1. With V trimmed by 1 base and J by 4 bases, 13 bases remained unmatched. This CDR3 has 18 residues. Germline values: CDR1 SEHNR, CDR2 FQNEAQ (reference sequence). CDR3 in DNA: TGTGCCAGCAGCTTAGGGATCCCGGACAGGGGCGTGAGCACTGAAGCTTTCTTT. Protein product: CASSLGIPDRGVSTEAFF.

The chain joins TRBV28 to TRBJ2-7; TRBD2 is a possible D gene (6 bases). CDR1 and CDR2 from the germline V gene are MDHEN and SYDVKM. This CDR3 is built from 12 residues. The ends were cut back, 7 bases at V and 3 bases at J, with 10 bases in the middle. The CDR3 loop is CASTRRGYEQYF. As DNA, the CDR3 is TGTGCCAGCACGCGGCGGGGCTACGAGCAGTACTTC. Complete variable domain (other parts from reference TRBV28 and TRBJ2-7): DVKVTQSSRYLVKRTGEKVFLECVQDMDHENMFWYRQDPGLGLRLIYFSYDVKMKEKGDIPEGYSVSREKKERFSLILESASTNQTSMYLCASTRRGYEQYFGPGTRLTVT.